The 26 T cell receptor beta chains below come from one sample, sequenced in a study of cytomegalovirus exposure and HLA in healthy donors. Sequencing used immunoSEQ multiplex PCR; TCRdb keeps in-frame clones, though not all of them. The sample has around 230,000 clones, roughly 86% seen once. What was sequenced was PBMCs. These receptors were collected from a woman younger than 45 in good health and CMV-seropositive.

A single count supports this clone. J is TRBJ2-1 and V is TRBV4-1; TRBD2 matches 7 bases. Germline V gene sequence: CDR1 MGHRA, CDR2 YSYEKL. The CDR3 loop spans 14 amino acids. Trimming at V came to 4 bases and at J to 7 bases, leaving 7 bases not matched to a gene. The DNA of the CDR3 is TGCGCCAGCAGCCGACAAGCGGGGTCGAATGAGCAGTTCTTC. Residues: CASSRQAGSNEQFF.

The chain carries TRBV19 and TRBJ1-3; 7 positions match TRBD1. CDR1 and CDR2 (germline): LNHDA, SQIVND (reference sequence). The CDR3 consists of 18 residues. The V gene end was trimmed by 3 bases and the J gene end by 4 bases; junction bases not matched to a gene: 15. The CDR3 protein is CASSMEYRGLAAGNTIYF. The CDR3 region has the DNA TGTGCCAGTAGTATGGAGTACAGGGGATTGGCTGCGGGAAACACCATATATTTT.

A remark on this clone: At the DNA level, this CDR3 is encoded by other sequences in the same sample as well. The chain uses TRBV29-1 and TRBJ1-1; D call uncertain. With 4 bases removed from V and 0 bases from J, the gap between germline ends came to 6 bases. Germline CDR1 SQVTM, CDR2 ANQGSEA. The CDR3 runs 12 residues. The CDR3 nucleotides are TGCAGCGTTGGGCAGATGAACACTGAAGCTTTCTTT. Encoded protein: CSVGQMNTEAFF.

The chain combines TRBV6-1 with TRBJ2-2; the match to TRBD2 covers 8 bases. The CDR3 spans 15 residues. Trimming cost V 6 bases and J 5 bases; bases outside gene matches: 8. The germline V gene has CDR1 MNHNS and CDR2 SASEGT. CDR3 bases: TGTGCCAGCAGCGCCAGCGGGAGAGGGACCGGGGAGCTGTTTTTT. Its translation is CASSASGRGTGELFF.

This clone was found a few times. The CDR3 sequence: CASSQVRGTNYGYTF. As DNA, the CDR3 is TGCGCCAGCAGCCAAGTTCGGGGGACGAACTATGGCTACACCTTC. This sequence joins TRBV4-1 and TRBJ1-2; TRBD1 might be the D (5 bases). Trimming removed 1 base from V and 2 bases from J, with 11 bases in between. The CDR3 is 15 residues long. CDR1 and CDR2 from the germline V gene are MGHRA and YSYEKL.

This clone was seen once. This chain connects TRBV4-1 to TRBJ2-7; 11 bases map to TRBD2. The CDR3 totals 14 residues. Per germline, CDR1 MGHRA and CDR2 YSYEKL. V gave up 1 base and J gave up 8 bases; unmatched junction bases: 4. Written as DNA, the CDR3 is TGCGCCAGCAGCCAAGTGCTAGCGGGAGGTAAGCAGTACTTC. This codes for CASSQVLAGGKQYF.

The rearrangement joins TRBV28 to TRBJ2-2; 7 bases align to TRBD2. CDR1 and CDR2 (germline): MDHEN, SYDVKM. V dropped 5 bases and J dropped 6; count of bases not matched to a gene: 12. This CDR3 is built from 16 residues. The CDR3 reads CASSPPGLRRPGELFF. The CDR3 DNA reads as TGTGCCAGCAGTCCGCCGGGACTAAGGCGGCCCGGGGAGCTGTTTTTT.

The J gene is TRBJ2-1, the V gene TRBV4-1; 8 positions match TRBD2. Trimming at V came to 3 bases and at J to 1 base, leaving 5 bases not matched to a gene. CDR3 size: 16 residues. Germline V gives CDR1 MGHRA, CDR2 YSYEKL. CDR3 sequence (DNA): TGCGCCAGCAGCCAGTTTAGCGGGACATCCTACAATGAGCAGTTCTTC. Amino acid sequence: CASSQFSGTSYNEQFF.

The chain links TRBV5-1 to TRBJ2-1; TRBD1 matches at 7 bases. The CDR3 runs 14 residues. In germline, CDR1 is SGHRS, CDR2 YFSETQ. J was trimmed by 7 bases and V by 4 bases; bases with no gene match: 8. This chain's CDR3 is CASSRDRALNEQFF. The CDR3 nucleotides read TGCGCCAGCAGCCGTGACAGGGCCTTAAATGAGCAGTTCTTC.

V usage is TRBV27 and J usage is TRBJ2-1; tentatively, D is TRBD2 (7 bases). This CDR3 contains 14 residues. The V end lost 5 bases, the J end lost 6 bases, and 14 bases lay between the germline ends. Germline V gives CDR1 MNHEY, CDR2 SMNVEV (reference sequence). CDR3: CASSLQGGGNEQFF. In DNA, the CDR3 is TGTGCCAGCAGTCTACAGGGCGGGGGCAATGAGCAGTTCTTC.

The V gene is TRBV6-5, the J gene TRBJ2-1; 7 bases map to TRBD2. The V gene end was trimmed by 6 bases and the J gene end by 4 bases; junction bases not matched to a gene: 3. Looked up from germline, CDR1 is MNHEY and CDR2 is SVGAGI. The CDR3 is 13 residues long. The CDR3 is CASRGSGYNEQFF. CDR3 in DNA: TGTGCCAGCAGGGGTAGCGGGTACAATGAGCAGTTCTTC.

The rearrangement joins TRBV11-1 to TRBJ1-1, with unresolved D. CDR3 size: 16 residues. Germline V CDR1 and CDR2: SGHAT, FQDESV (reference sequence). The germline V and J ends were trimmed by 5 bases and 0 bases, with 16 bases remaining between them. The CDR3 region is CASSQLVESMNTEAFF. CDR3 nucleotides: TGTGCCAGCAGCCAATTAGTGGAGAGCATGAACACTGAAGCTTTCTTT.

The rearrangement uses TRBV18 and TRBJ2-7, with D tentatively TRBD1 (5 bases). Germline V gene lookup returns CDR1 KGHSH and CDR2 LQKENI. V lost 3 bases and J 0 bases, leaving 15 bases between the germline ends. The CDR3 is made up of 16 amino acids. Written as DNA, the CDR3 is TGTGCCAGCTCACCGTCCGGACACCAGAGCTCCTACGAGCAGTACTTC. It is translated as CASSPSGHQSSYEQYF.

The gene calls are TRBV27 and TRBJ2-7; 7 nucleotides line up with TRBD2. Germline CDR1 MNHEY, CDR2 SMNVEV (reference sequence). The CDR3 runs 15 residues. V lost 2 bases, J lost 3 bases, and 7 bases stayed unmatched. CDR3 sequence: CASSLTSAGLYEQYF. CDR3 sequence (DNA): TGTGCCAGCAGTTTAACTTCAGCGGGACTCTACGAGCAGTACTTC.

The V gene is TRBV9, the J gene TRBJ2-2, with 8 positions matching TRBD1. Germline CDR1 and CDR2: SGDLS and YYNGEE. Trimming cost V 0 bases and J 5 bases; bases outside gene matches: 6. This CDR3 has 16 residues. CDR3 sequence reads: CASSVGGTGGTGELFF. In DNA form, the CDR3 reads TGTGCCAGCAGCGTAGGCGGAACAGGGGGAACCGGGGAGCTGTTTTTT.

This chain joins TRBV11-1 and TRBJ2-3; 8 bases fit TRBD2. Germline V gives CDR1 SGHAT, CDR2 FQDESV (reference sequence). With 2 bases clipped from V and 3 bases from J, the junction kept 16 bases outside the gene matches. This CDR3 comprises 19 residues. The CDR3 DNA reads TGTGCCAGCAGCTTATTTTGGACCCCTGGGCGGGAGGTGACAGATACGCAGTATTTT. Protein product: CASSLFWTPGREVTDTQYF.

The chain uses TRBV5-8 and TRBJ2-7; 7 bases align to TRBD1. Germline loops: CDR1 SGHTS, CDR2 YDEGEE. With 3 bases clipped from V and 4 bases from J, the junction kept 4 bases outside the gene matches. The CDR3 consists of 13 residues. CDR3 region: CASSSAQGYEQYF. Here the CDR3 DNA reads TGTGCCAGCAGCTCGGCACAGGGGTACGAGCAGTACTTC.

This clone was seen just once. The chain is built from TRBV27 and TRBJ2-3, with TRBD2 matching 11 bases. J was trimmed by 1 base and V by 6 bases; bases with no gene match: 3. Germline values: CDR1 MNHEY, CDR2 SMNVEV (reference sequence). This CDR3 is 15 amino acids long. The CDR3 region is CASRGSGRGTDTQYF. CDR3 sequence (DNA): TGTGCCAGCAGGGGTAGCGGGAGGGGCACAGATACGCAGTATTTT.

In this sample, this clone turned up a few times. This chain uses TRBV10-3 with TRBJ1-2; possible D gene TRBD1, 6 bases. This CDR3 region has 14 residues. V lost 6 bases and J 0 bases, leaving 11 bases between the germline ends. Germline values: CDR1 ENHRY, CDR2 SYGVKD. CDR3 sequence: CAIRETGSNYGYTF. The CDR3 nucleotides are TGTGCCATCAGAGAGACAGGTTCTAACTATGGCTACACCTTC.

The chain uses TRBV27 and TRBJ2-1; 7 nucleotides match TRBD1. The ends lost 7 bases at V and 10 bases at J; junction bases unmatched: 13. The CDR3 is 14 residues long. The germline CDR1 and CDR2 sequences are MNHEY and SMNVEV (reference sequence). CDR3 bases: TGTGCCAGCACCCCGGGACAGTCTATATGGGAGCAGTTCTTC. Protein product: CASTPGQSIWEQFF.

The gene calls are TRBV5-4 and TRBJ2-7; D may be TRBD2 (6 bases). The germline V gene has CDR1 SGHNT and CDR2 YYREEE (reference sequence). V dropped 4 bases and J dropped 5 bases, with 16 bases sitting between them. The CDR3 consists of 14 residues. The CDR3 sequence: CASSVTGLVDEQYF. CDR3 nucleotide sequence: TGTGCCAGCAGCGTAACGGGACTCGTCGACGAGCAGTACTTC.

This chain links TRBV4-1 with TRBJ2-7, with 10 bases matching TRBD1. V lost 5 bases, J lost 5 bases, and 6 bases stayed unmatched. The germline gives CDR1 MGHRA, CDR2 YSYEKL. This CDR3 has 14 amino acids. Written as DNA, the CDR3 is TGCGCCAGCAGCGGCCGGGACAGGGGCCACGAGCAGTACTTC. Its protein is CASSGRDRGHEQYF.

This chain connects TRBV19 to TRBJ1-4; D gene unclear. CDR3 length equals 14 residues. Trimming removed 2 bases at V and 8 bases at J, with 12 bases between. The germline gives CDR1 LNHDA, CDR2 SQIVND (reference sequence). The CDR3 loop reads CASSISRGGEKLFF. The CDR3 DNA reads TGTGCCAGTAGTATAAGTCGGGGAGGAGAAAAACTGTTTTTT.

This clone was counted a few times. V is TRBV20-1 and J is TRBJ1-2; unclear D gene. This CDR3 region has 11 residues. The germline gives CDR1 DFQATT, CDR2 SNEGSKA (reference sequence). Trimming cost V 1 base and J 4 bases, with 4 bases left between them. CDR3 amino acids: CSARAVYGYTF. DNA of the CDR3: TGCAGTGCTAGAGCCGTCTATGGCTACACCTTC.

The J gene is TRBJ1-3, the V gene TRBV13, with 8 bases identical to TRBD1. After removal of 6 bases from V and 0 bases from J, the junction contained 4 bases not matched to a gene. CDR1 and CDR2 from the germline V gene are PRHDT and FYEKMQ (reference sequence). The CDR3 is 15 amino acids. The CDR3 region has the DNA TGTGCCAGCAGAGGGACAGGTTTCTCTGGAAACACCATATATTTT. Its translation: CASRGTGFSGNTIYF.

The gene calls are TRBV4-2 and TRBJ2-7; 8 bases match TRBD2. Looked up from germline, CDR1 is LGHNA and CDR2 is YNFKEQ. This CDR3 contains 16 residues. The V and J ends lost 0 bases and 6 bases, in that order; junction bases with no gene match: 10. The CDR3 loop is CASSQDSGRTSFEQYF. The CDR3 region has the DNA TGTGCCAGCAGCCAAGATTCGGGTAGGACTAGCTTCGAGCAGTACTTC.